This T cell receptor (beta chain) was sequenced for a study of CD8+CD57+ T cells in acquired aplastic anemia. Study-wide results and limits: Patients and controls shared approximately 30 CD8+ CDR3 sequences, highly expressed in patients.

By flow cytometry, patients selected for sequencing had shown an expansion of CD8+CD57+ cells. Genomic DNA, the template, was used for profiling of the TCR beta VDJ and CDR3. TCRdb re-analysed the reads in MiXCR, keeping a single row per CDR3 protein. This sample yields hundreds of thousands of distinct CDR3 sequences, of which roughly 34% are seen a single time; approximately 0.82% belongs to the top ten. The V end lost 0 bases, the J end lost 1 base, and 7 bases lay between the germline ends. Looked up from germline, CDR1 is LNHNV and CDR2 is YYDKDF (reference sequence). The CDR3 length is 16 residues. Concerning this clonotype itself: Its antigen is not identified.

The chain employs TRBV15 and TRBJ2-6, with D perhaps TRBD2 (5 bases). Sequencing was done on a sample of sorted CD4+, CD8+, or CD8+CD57+ T cells (not recorded which) from PBMCs. The clonotype was recovered from a human donor with aplastic anemia. The CDR3 DNA follows: TGTGCCACCAGCAGAGATCGAGGGTCTGGGGCCAACGTCCTGACTTTC. Amino acids: CATSRDRGSGANVLTF. Full variable domain (remainder filled in from reference TRBV15 and TRBJ2-6): DAMVIQNPRYQVTQFGKPVTLSCSQTLNHNVMYWYQQKSSQAPKLLFHYYDKDFNNEADTPDNFQSRRPNTSFCFLDIRSPGLGDTAMYLCATSRDRGSGANVLTFGAGSRLTVL.